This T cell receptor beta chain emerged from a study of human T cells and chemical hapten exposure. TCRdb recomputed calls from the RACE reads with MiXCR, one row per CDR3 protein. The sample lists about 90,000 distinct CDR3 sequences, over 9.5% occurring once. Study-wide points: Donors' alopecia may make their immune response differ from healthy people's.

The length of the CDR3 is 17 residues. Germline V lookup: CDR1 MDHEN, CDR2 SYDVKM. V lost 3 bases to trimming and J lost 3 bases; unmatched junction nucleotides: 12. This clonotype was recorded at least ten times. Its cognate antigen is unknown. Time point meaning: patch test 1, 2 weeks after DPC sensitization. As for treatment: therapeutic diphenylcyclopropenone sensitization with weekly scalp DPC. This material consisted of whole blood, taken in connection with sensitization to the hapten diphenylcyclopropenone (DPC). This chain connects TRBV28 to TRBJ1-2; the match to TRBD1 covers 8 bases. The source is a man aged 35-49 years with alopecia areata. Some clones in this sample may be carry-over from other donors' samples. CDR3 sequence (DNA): TGTGCCAGCAGTTTGTCTCGGTGGACAGGGCGGCACTATGGCTACACCTTC. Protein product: CASSLSRWTGRHYGYTF.